This TCR beta chain is drawn from a study of T cell repertoires in cytomegalovirus infection. Study results and caveats: In two of eight donors, the top clonotype was HLA-C-restricted CMV-specific.

This clonotype was detected only a few times. The antigen is undetermined. Germline values: CDR1 MNHEY, CDR2 SVGAGI. V lost 0 bases and J lost 3, with 6 bases in between. The CDR3 length is 13 residues. Each CDR3 protein gets one entry after TCRdb re-called the reads with MiXCR. The data hold 100,000 or so distinct CDR3 sequences, with 25% to 30% observed a single time. The clonotype was recovered from a human donor in good health (CMV status not recorded). Some clones in this sample may be carry-over from other donors' samples. Sample: CD8+ T cells from cultured PBMCs, taken from culture after CMV antigen stimulation. The rearrangement links TRBV6-5 to TRBJ2-7; D unclear. The CDR3 spells CASSYSVNYEQYF. The CDR3 bases are TGTGCCAGCAGTTACTCCGTCAACTACGAGCAGTACTTC.